What follows are 29 T cell receptor beta chains derived from one specimen sequenced in a study of CD8+ T cells in alopecia areata. Sequencing relied on a cDNA template that was reverse transcribed from extracted RNA. Profiled with immunoSEQ multiplex PCR; TCRdb holds only in-frame clones, not every one. The profile shows more than 110,000 clones, around 82% of them singletons. The treatment: oral pan-JAK inhibitor, 5-10 mg twice daily. The sample was CD8+ T cells sorted from blood, taken at week 4, from a patient treated with tofacitinib. The receptors were gathered from a human donor with alopecia areata.

The chain combines TRBV27 with TRBJ2-1; 7 nucleotides align to TRBD1. This CDR3 contains 17 residues. V lost 0 bases and J lost 3; bases outside the gene matches: 8. The germline V gene encodes CDR1 MNHEY and CDR2 SMNVEV (reference sequence). The CDR3 bases are TGTGCCAGCAGTTTATCGCTGGAGACAGGGCTCTACAATGAGCAGTTCTTC. Residues: CASSLSLETGLYNEQFF.

The V call is TRBV11-2, the J call TRBJ2-7; 8 bases are shared with TRBD2. The J segment lost 4 bases and the V segment lost 5 bases, leaving 13 bases of the junction unmatched. Germline assignment: CDR1 SGHAT and CDR2 FQNNGV. This CDR3 is built from 16 residues. The CDR3 sequence is CASSIPSGTRGYEQYF. CDR3 nucleotide sequence: TGTGCCAGCAGCATACCCTCCGGGACTAGGGGTTACGAGCAGTACTTC.

The chain joins TRBV7-2 to TRBJ2-4; TRBD2 matches at 11 bases. Trimming cost V 5 bases and J 3 bases; bases outside gene matches: 9. The CDR3 spans 17 residues. Germline CDR1 SGHTA, CDR2 FQGNSA. CDR3 sequence reads: CASSLTSGGLFKNIQYF. The CDR3 region has the DNA TGTGCCAGCAGCCTTACTAGCGGGGGACTATTCAAAAACATTCAGTACTTC. Variable domain in full (rest from reference TRBV7-2 and TRBJ2-4): GAGVSQSPSNKVTEKGKDVELRCDPISGHTALYWYRQSLGQGLEFLIYFQGNSAPDKSGLPSDRFSAERTGGSVSTLTIQRTQQEDSAVYLCASSLTSGGLFKNIQYFGAGTRLSVL.

V and J are TRBV5-6 and TRBJ1-5, with 12 bases lining up with TRBD1. The junction had 2 bases not matched to a gene; V was cut back by 2 bases and J by 5 bases. The germline V gene encodes CDR1 SGHDT and CDR2 YYEEEE. CDR3 length equals 15 residues. CDR3 sequence reads: CASSFGTGGYQPQHF. In nucleotides, the CDR3 is TGTGCCAGCAGCTTCGGGACAGGGGGCTATCAGCCCCAGCATTTT.

The CDR3 DNA sequence: TGCGCCAGCAGCGGGGGAGGGAGGGACAGAGAAGAGACCCAGTACTTC. Translating it yields CASSGGGRDREETQYF. This sequence joins TRBV5-1 and TRBJ2-5; D is tentatively TRBD1 or TRBD2 (7 bases each). CDR3 length: 16 residues. Trimming removed 4 bases at V and 3 bases at J, with 19 bases between. From germline, CDR1 is SGHRS and CDR2 YFSETQ.

This rearrangement joins TRBV14 to TRBJ2-7; 15 bases agree with TRBD2. Trimming at V came to 6 bases and at J to 4 bases, leaving 10 bases not matched to a gene. Germline V gives CDR1 SGHDN, CDR2 FVKESK. CDR3 length: 17 residues. CDR3 protein: CASRVGLAGGPGYEQYF. CDR3 bases: TGTGCCAGCAGGGTAGGACTAGCGGGGGGGCCCGGGTACGAGCAGTACTTC.

The V gene is TRBV4-2, the J gene TRBJ1-3, with TRBD1 matching 7 bases. Germline-derived CDR1 and CDR2 are LGHNA and YNFKEQ. The CDR3 has 17 residues. V was clipped by 3 bases and J by 0 bases; unmatched bases: 8. CDR3 region: CASSHWTGPTSGNTIYF. The CDR3 DNA sequence: TGTGCCAGCAGCCATTGGACAGGACCGACCTCTGGAAACACCATATATTTT.

V usage is TRBV27 and J usage is TRBJ1-6; 7 bases agree with TRBD1. The germline CDR1 and CDR2 sequences are MNHEY and SMNVEV (reference sequence). The CDR3 totals 18 residues. V gave up 0 bases and J gave up 1 base; unmatched junction bases: 6. CDR3 nucleotide sequence: TGTGCCAGCAGTTTATCGGGGGGACAGAAATCCTATAATTCACCCCTCCACTTT. The encoded protein is CASSLSGGQKSYNSPLHF.

The chain is built from TRBV5-5 and TRBJ2-3; D is ambiguous. Looked up from germline, CDR1 is SGHKS and CDR2 is YYEKEE (reference sequence). Trimming took off 3 bases at V and 4 bases at J, with 6 bases between the two ends. The length of the CDR3 is 12 residues. As DNA, the CDR3 is TGTGCCAGCAGCTCTGGACCAGATACGCAGTATTTT. This codes for CASSSGPDTQYF.

This chain joins TRBV27 and TRBJ2-7; weak D call: TRBD1 (5 bases). The CDR3 is 13 amino acids. Germline CDR1 and CDR2: MNHEY and SMNVEV (reference sequence). The germline V and J ends were trimmed by 5 bases and 1 base, with 9 bases remaining between them. CDR3 sequence reads: CASSPRVSYEQYF. The DNA of the CDR3 is TGTGCCAGCAGTCCCAGGGTTTCCTACGAGCAGTACTTC.

The rearrangement uses TRBV9 and TRBJ2-2, with TRBD1 matching 9 bases. This CDR3 comprises 15 residues. The V gene end was trimmed by 2 bases and the J gene end by 5 bases; junction bases not matched to a gene: 4. CDR1 is SGDLS, CDR2 YYNGEE, per germline. The CDR3 loop is CASSVGTGRTGELFF. In DNA form, the CDR3 reads TGTGCCAGCAGCGTCGGGACAGGGAGGACCGGGGAGCTGTTTTTT.

This chain connects TRBV9 to TRBJ1-2; no clear D gene. This CDR3 is 14 amino acids long. Germline CDR1 is SGDLS and CDR2 is YYNGEE. V gave up 4 bases and J gave up 4 bases, with 14 bases separating them. The CDR3 loop is CASSSGPSGYGYTF. The CDR3 DNA sequence: TGTGCCAGCAGCTCCGGGCCCTCGGGCTATGGCTACACCTTC.

The chain carries TRBV7-9 and TRBJ2-3; 7 bases align to TRBD1. Germline V lookup: CDR1 SEHNR, CDR2 FQNEAQ (reference sequence). CDR3 length: 14 residues. J lost 4 bases, V lost 3 bases, and 4 bases had no gene match. In DNA, the CDR3 is TGTGCCAGCAGCTTGGGCCAGGGGGCAGATACGCAGTATTTT. Translated, it gives CASSLGQGADTQYF.

The rearrangement joins TRBV5-1 to TRBJ2-7; D is unresolved. With 2 bases removed from V and 0 bases from J, the gap between germline ends came to 9 bases. Per the germline V gene, CDR1 is SGHRS and CDR2 is YFSETQ. The CDR3 covers 14 residues. The CDR3 loop is CASSLESNSYEQYF. The CDR3 DNA is TGCGCCAGCAGCTTAGAGAGTAACTCCTACGAGCAGTACTTC.

The chain has TRBV6-1 and TRBJ1-6, with D hard to call. The CDR3 is 13 residues long. The V and J ends lost 5 bases and 7 bases respectively, with 9 bases between them. Germline assignment: CDR1 MNHNS and CDR2 SASEGT. The CDR3 here is CASSYGPNSPLHF. The CDR3 bases are TGTGCCAGCAGTTATGGACCGAATTCACCCCTCCACTTT.

The J gene is TRBJ1-2, the V gene TRBV7-9, with D possibly being TRBD1 (6 bases). The V and J ends lost 5 bases and 2 bases respectively, with 18 bases between them. The CDR3 spans 16 residues. CDR1 is SEHNR and CDR2 is FQNEAQ in the germline V gene (reference sequence). CDR3 in amino acids: CASSQHRDKNNYGYTF. The CDR3 coding sequence is TGTGCCAGCAGCCAGCACCGGGACAAAAACAACTATGGCTACACCTTC.

The rearrangement joins TRBV12-2 to TRBJ2-3; the table's D gene call, TRBD1, was not cross checked with the DNA. TRBV12-2 is a pseudogene segment. The CDR3 is 15 amino acids. CDR3 in amino acids: CASQPPGQGKDTQYF. In DNA, the CDR3 is TGTGCAAGTCAACCTCCGGGACAGGGGAAAGATACGCAGTATTTT.

By sample fraction, this clone is large (0.1 to 1%). This same CDR3 is encoded by further DNA sequences in the sample. This chain uses TRBV7-3 with TRBJ2-7; a possible D gene is TRBD1 (5 bases). CDR3 length: 14 amino acids. CDR1 and CDR2 (germline): SGHTA, FQGTGA. V was trimmed by 4 bases and J by 2 bases, leaving 12 bases between them. CDR3 in amino acids: CASSSSPGPYEQYF. The CDR3 DNA sequence: TGTGCCAGCAGCTCAAGTCCAGGGCCCTACGAGCAGTACTTC.

This chain uses TRBV2 with TRBJ2-1; 10 bases map to TRBD1. Trimming at V came to 10 bases and at J to 2 bases, leaving 8 bases not matched to a gene. Per germline, CDR1 SNHLY and CDR2 FYNNEI. This CDR3 comprises 15 residues. As DNA, the CDR3 is TGTGCCACCATCACCGGGACAGGGGCCTACAATGAGCAGTTCTTC. The encoded protein is CATITGTGAYNEQFF.

This chain connects TRBV19 to TRBJ2-3, with 8 positions matching TRBD2. The CDR3 contains 17 residues. The germline V gene has CDR1 LNHDA and CDR2 SQIVND (reference sequence). Trimming removed 3 bases from V and 2 bases from J; junction bases left unmatched: 10. CDR3 in DNA: TGTGCCAGTAGTATTGGCGCAGCGGGGGAGTTCACAGATACGCAGTATTTT. Protein product: CASSIGAAGEFTDTQYF.

The chain employs TRBV5-1 and TRBJ1-6, with D unresolved. This CDR3 is 17 amino acids long. Looked up from germline, CDR1 is SGHRS and CDR2 is YFSETQ. With 3 bases removed from V and 0 bases from J, the gap between germline ends came to 13 bases. As DNA, the CDR3 is TGCGCCAGCAGCTCCCTTGGGGAGAGCTCCTATAATTCACCCCTCCACTTT. Protein: CASSSLGESSYNSPLHF.

Relative to its sample, this clone is medium-sized (0.01 to 0.1%). The CDR3 does not end in the conserved phenylalanine or tryptophan, so this is likely a read error. The DNA is omitted, as the CDR3 cannot be located on it reliably, and the CDR3 follows TCRdb's listing. The genes are TRBV6-1 and TRBJ2-3. Germline V CDR1 and CDR2: MNHNS, SASEGT. The CDR3 has 14 amino acids, counting both end residues. CDR3 sequence reads: CASSEATSTVPKGL.

J is TRBJ2-6 and V is TRBV30; no clear D gene. The germline V and J ends were trimmed by 2 bases and 0 bases, with 5 bases remaining between them. CDR3 length: 14 residues. The germline CDR1 and CDR2 sequences are GTSNPN and SVGIG (reference sequence). The CDR3 DNA sequence: TGTGCCTGGAGTTACGGCTCTGGGGCCAACGTCCTGACTTTC. This translates into CAWSYGSGANVLTF.

The chain is built from TRBV6-5 and TRBJ1-1; D unclear. Germline values: CDR1 MNHEY, CDR2 SVGAGI. V was cut by 0 bases and J by 1 base, with 6 bases left in between. The CDR3 runs 14 residues. The CDR3 sequence: CASSYSAANTEAFF. The CDR3 region has the DNA TGTGCCAGCAGTTACTCGGCTGCGAACACTGAAGCTTTCTTT.

This chain joins TRBV6-5 and TRBJ2-3, with D unclear. CDR3 length: 16 amino acids. Germline-derived CDR1 and CDR2 are MNHEY and SVGAGI. Trimming removed 2 bases from V and 0 bases from J, with 12 bases in between. CDR3 nucleotides: TGTGCCAGCAGTTACAGGAGCACCGCTAGCACAGATACGCAGTATTTT. It yields the protein CASSYRSTASTDTQYF.

This chain links TRBV29-1 with TRBJ2-1, with TRBD2 identical over 9 bases. Germline CDR1 and CDR2: SQVTM and ANQGSEA. The CDR3 runs to 15 residues. V was pared by 3 bases and J by 4 bases, with 7 bases of the junction left unmatched. The CDR3 reads CSVDLRGGLYNEQFF. The CDR3 DNA is TGCAGCGTTGACTTGCGGGGGGGCTTATACAATGAGCAGTTCTTC.

The CDR3 bases are TGTGCCAGCAGTTTGGCGGGGTATAGCAATCAGCCCCAGCATTTT. Encoded protein: CASSLAGYSNQPQHF. The chain is built from TRBV27 and TRBJ1-5; no clear D gene. The CDR3 has 15 residues. V lost 3 bases to trimming and J lost 0 bases, with 9 bases between them. From germline, CDR1 is MNHEY and CDR2 SMNVEV (reference sequence).

This clone was recorded a few times. This rearrangement joins TRBV4-3 to TRBJ2-5; 9 nucleotides agree with TRBD2. Germline CDR1 LGHNA, CDR2 YSLEER. V was pared by 0 bases and J by 1 base, with 6 bases of the junction left unmatched. This CDR3 is built from 17 residues. DNA of the CDR3: TGCGCCAGCAGCCAAGATGGGCCTAGCGGGGTCCAAGAGACCCAGTACTTC. Protein sequence: CASSQDGPSGVQETQYF.

The chain joins TRBV4-2 to TRBJ2-5; the match to TRBD2 covers 9 bases. V lost 0 bases, J lost 1 base, and 9 bases stayed unmatched. This CDR3 spans 18 amino acids. CDR1 is LGHNA and CDR2 is YNFKEQ in the germline V gene. The chain's CDR3 is CASSQDLGSGGFQETQYF. CDR3 in DNA: TGTGCCAGCAGCCAAGATCTGGGTAGCGGGGGTTTCCAAGAGACCCAGTACTTC.